Following are 10 T cell receptor beta chains from one sample sequenced in a study of T-cell memory formation after mild COVID-19. MiXCR was run by TCRdb on the 5' RACE reads, yielding one entry per CDR3 protein. Among roughly 550,000 distinct CDR3 sequences, about a fifth were seen once, and the ten largest hold around an eighth. Sequencing input: PBMCs or a T cell subset sorted from them (not recorded which). The receptors here all came from an adult woman who had mild COVID-19 (a few samples of this study predate the infection). Cell type and time point are not known.

The V and J genes are TRBV24-1 and TRBJ2-7; D remains unclear. Trimming shortened V by 0 bases and J by 7 bases, and 3 bases separated the two germline ends. CDR3 length equals 11 residues. CDR1 is KGHDR, CDR2 SFDVKD, per germline. CDR3 sequence (DNA): TGTGCCACCAGTGATTTGTCGGAGCAGTACTTC. Translating it yields CATSDLSEQYF.

This clonotype was seen many times. This chain joins TRBV6-2 or TRBV6-3 and TRBJ1-1; 7 positions agree with TRBD1. Unmatched junction bases numbered 16, after V lost 6 bases and J lost 12 bases. The length of the CDR3 is 14 residues. Germline-derived CDR1 and CDR2 are MNHEY and SVGEGT. Here the CDR3 DNA reads TGTGCCAGCAGCCCCGCGGCCAGGCAGGGGGTACCTTTCTTT. It specifies CASSPAARQGVPFF.

This clonotype has ten or more counts. The CDR3 loop is CASSLGPDTGELFF. The DNA for the CDR3 is TGTGCCAGCAGCTTAGGCCCTGACACCGGGGAGCTGTTTTTT. V is TRBV7-7 and J is TRBJ2-2, with D hard to call. This CDR3 is built from 14 residues. Germline assignment: CDR1 SSHAT and CDR2 FNYEAQ (reference sequence). Trimming pared 1 base from V and 3 bases from J, leaving 6 bases between.

This clonotype occurred a few times. This sequence joins TRBV30 and TRBJ2-7; D not certain. Trimming left V 1 base short and J 5 bases short, with 9 bases between. This CDR3 has 12 residues. The germline CDR1 and CDR2 sequences are GTSNPN and SVGIG (reference sequence). CDR3 sequence reads: CAWSESPHEQYF. CDR3 DNA sequence: TGTGCCTGGAGTGAGTCCCCCCACGAGCAGTACTTC.

This clonotype was counted a few times. This chain connects TRBV7-2 to TRBJ1-1; D is uncertain. The CDR3 has 14 residues. Germline-derived CDR1 and CDR2 are SGHTA and FQGNSA. Trimming left V 5 bases short and J 0 bases short, with 10 bases between. CDR3 loop: CASSKQSMNTEAFF. In DNA, the CDR3 is TGTGCCAGCAGCAAACAGAGCATGAACACTGAAGCTTTCTTT.

This clonotype was counted only a few times. The V call is TRBV7-2, the J call TRBJ1-5, with D uncertain. Looked up from germline, CDR1 is SGHTA and CDR2 is FQGNSA. V was trimmed by 2 bases and J by 2 bases, leaving 7 bases between them. The CDR3 is 14 residues long. CDR3 sequence reads: CASSLIRGNQPQHF. Here the CDR3 DNA reads TGTGCCAGCAGCTTAATCCGGGGCAATCAGCCCCAGCATTTT.

This rearrangement joins TRBV5-1 to TRBJ2-3, with no clear D. From germline, CDR1 is SGHRS and CDR2 YFSETQ. The germline V and J ends were trimmed by 3 bases and 2 bases, with 16 bases remaining between them. This CDR3 comprises 16 residues. The DNA for the CDR3 is TGCGCCAGCAGCTACGTGGGGTCTAGACTCACAGATACGCAGTATTTT. This translates into CASSYVGSRLTDTQYF.

This clonotype was observed a few times. The CDR3 region is CASSQWDRGHGELFF. CDR3 bases: TGTGCCAGCAGCCAATGGGACAGGGGACACGGGGAGCTGTTTTTT. V usage is TRBV3-1 and J usage is TRBJ2-2; 10 positions agree with TRBD1. Germline CDR1 LGHDT, CDR2 YNNKEL (reference sequence). The CDR3 spans 15 residues. Germline trimming cut 2 bases from V and 7 bases from J; bases unmatched to any gene: 4.

The chain recombines TRBV9 with TRBJ2-5, with 9 bases matching TRBD2. Germline CDR1 is SGDLS and CDR2 is YYNGEE. The CDR3 has 16 amino acids. After removal of 4 bases from V and 3 bases from J, the junction contained 10 bases not matched to a gene. The chain's CDR3 is CASSQGGGLAEETQYF. CDR3 DNA: TGTGCCAGCAGCCAGGGAGGGGGACTAGCTGAAGAGACCCAGTACTTC.

This clonotype was picked up a small number of times. V and J are TRBV3-1 and TRBJ2-4; tentative D call: TRBD1 (6 bases). This CDR3 has 16 residues. CDR1 LGHDT and CDR2 YNNKEL come from the germline V gene (reference sequence). V was pared by 4 bases and J by 1 base, with 14 bases between. CDR3 sequence reads: CASSPFPGVAKNIQYF. CDR3 sequence (DNA): TGTGCCAGCAGCCCCTTCCCAGGGGTGGCCAAAAACATTCAGTACTTC. Using reference TRBV3-1 and TRBJ2-4 for the parts outside the CDR3, the full variable domain is DTAVSQTPKYLVTQMGNDKSIKCEQNLGHDTMYWYKQDSKKFLKIMFSYNNKELIINETVPNRFSPKSPDKAHLNLHINSLELGDSAVYFCASSPFPGVAKNIQYFGAGTRLSVL.